This T cell receptor (beta chain) was profiled in a study of blood T cells in healthy people across ages. CDR1 SGHRS and CDR2 YFSETQ come from the germline V gene. The CDR3 is made up of 15 amino acids. Trimming stripped 0 bases from V and 0 bases from J, with 10 bases between. Study-level results: The study lacked donor CMV status, which possibly confounded expanded clonotype changes.

A second PCR, run for roughly 7 to 11 cycles, used a sample-barcoded 5' primer plus a J-beta primer mix. TCRdb passed the 5' RACE reads through MiXCR, listing each CDR3 protein once. This sample has about 580,000 distinct CDR3 sequences; 40% to 50% occur once, and the top ten carry around 25%. With regard to this clonotype: Its antigen is not identified.

The genes are TRBV5-1 and TRBJ2-7, with D unresolved. The receptor was derived from an elderly man in good health. The sequenced material came from blood. CDR3 in DNA: TGCGCCAGCAGCTTGGATGGGTCCGCCTCCTACGAGCAGTACTTC. It specifies CASSLDGSASYEQYF. Filled out from reference TRBV5-1 and TRBJ2-7, the complete variable domain reads KAGVTQTPRYLIKTRGQQVTLSCSPISGHRSVSWYQQTPGQGLQFLFEYFSETQRNKGNFPGRFSGRQFSNSRSEMNVSTLELGDSALYLCASSLDGSASYEQYFGPGTRLTVT.